Below, one T cell receptor (beta chain) is given with its context. As processed by the authors: Estimates of nucleated cell counts were drawn from the amplification of reference gene primers. TCRdb's copy holds only in-frame clones and misses some; the assay was immunoSEQ multiplex PCR. D and trimming were read from the DNA, whereas the V and J calls and clone size are those reported in that table. The data contain under 250,000 clones, around 84% of them singletons. The record originates from a study of blood T cell repertoires in COVID-19. Germline CDR1 reads MGHRA; CDR2 reads YSYEKL. The CDR3 is 17 residues long. Trimming cost V 4 bases and J 0 bases; bases outside gene matches: 10.

The source material was peripheral blood. The gene calls are TRBV4-1 and TRBJ2-3, with 7 bases matching TRBD2. The sequence derives from a man in his forties or fifties who had recovered from COVID-19. CDR3 DNA: TGCGCCAGCAGCCGGGTAGCGGGTCAGGGAAGCACAGATACGCAGTATTTT. It specifies CASSRVAGQGSTDTQYF.